This is a list of T cell receptor beta chains from one sample in a study of cytomegalovirus exposure and HLA in healthy donors. Data came from immunoSEQ multiplex PCR; TCRdb stores just in-frame clones and leaves some out. The sample lists over 150,000 clones, 60% to 85% occurring once. The sample comprised PBMCs. All receptors derive from a woman in her thirties or forties in good health and CMV-seronegative. The CDR3 runs from the conserved cysteine through the conserved F or W. Each record gives: clone size, D gene, V gene, J gene, CDR3 protein, CDR3 DNA. The D gene is left open where the match is weak. Rows may omit the clone size; those that give it use once, few, many or a size class.

>-|TRBD2|TRBV7-6|TRBJ2-5
CASSLGAAGGDETQYF
TGTGCCAGCAGCTTAGGAGCAGCGGGAGGAGATGAGACCCAGTACTTC
>once|TRBD1|TRBV11-2|TRBJ1-2
CASSSGQGDYGYTF
TGTGCCAGCAGCTCCGGACAGGGAGACTATGGCTACACCTTC
>few|-|TRBV19|TRBJ1-1
CASSLLGLTGVVTEAFF
TGTGCCAGTAGTTTGTTGGGACTCACGGGGGTTGTCACTGAAGCTTTCTTT
>-|-|TRBV6-6|TRBJ2-3
CASNSGDGGDTQYF
TGTGCCAGCAACTCAGGGGATGGAGGAGATACGCAGTATTTT
>-|TRBD1|TRBV28|TRBJ2-7
CASSLTGVYEQYF
TGTGCCAGCAGTCTAACAGGGGTCTACGAGCAGTACTTC
>few|TRBD1|TRBV6-1|TRBJ1-5
CASSTGEVSNQPQHF
TGTGCCAGCAGCACAGGGGAGGTTAGCAATCAGCCCCAGCATTTT
>-|TRBD1|TRBV7-8|TRBJ2-5
CASSFPGTSDRGYQETQYF
TGTGCCAGCAGCTTCCCGGGCACTAGTGACAGGGGGTACCAAGAGACCCAGTACTTC
>-|-|TRBV11-2|TRBJ1-1
CASSLNVEAFF
TGTGCCAGCAGCCTTAATGTTGAAGCTTTCTTT
>few|-|TRBV27|TRBJ1-2
CASSPGTRSGYTF
TGTGCCAGCAGTCCCGGGACACGGAGTGGCTACACCTTC
>few|-|TRBV5-4|TRBJ2-5
CASKGGGPQETQYF
TGTGCCAGCAAAGGGGGGGGGCCTCAAGAGACCCAGTACTTC
>-|TRBD2|TRBV5-6|TRBJ2-7
CASSVIGASGSYEQYF
TGTGCCAGCAGTGTTATCGGGGCTAGCGGGTCCTACGAGCAGTACTTC
>-|-|TRBV6-5|TRBJ2-1
CASSYWGDNEQFF
TGTGCCAGCAGTTACTGGGGGGACAATGAGCAGTTCTTC
>-|-|TRBV6-1|TRBJ2-7
CASRVHEQYF
TGTGCCAGCAGGGTCCACGAGCAGTACTTC
>-|-|TRBV29-1|TRBJ2-3
CSVEGLTTPIVTDTQYF
TGCAGCGTTGAAGGACTGACCACCCCCATTGTTACAGATACGCAGTATTTT
>-|-|TRBV11-3|TRBJ2-5
CASSLGKETQYF
TGTGCCAGCAGCCTAGGTAAAGAGACCCAGTACTTC
>-|-|TRBV27|TRBJ1-2
CASSFGRGGGYTF
TGTGCCAGCAGTTTTGGCAGGGGAGGGGGCTACACCTTC
>-|TRBD1|TRBV7-9|TRBJ1-6
CASSLDRGRVSPLHF
TGTGCCAGCAGCCTCGACAGGGGACGCGTTTCACCCCTCCACTTT
>-|-|TRBV6-4|TRBJ2-3
CANSANWDIHTQYF
TGTGCCAACAGTGCAAATTGGGACATACATACGCAGTATTTT
>-|TRBD2|TRBV28|TRBJ2-7
CASSLQWISGGSAPYEQYF
TGTGCCAGCAGTTTACAGTGGATTAGCGGGGGGTCCGCCCCCTACGAGCAGTACTTC
>-|-|TRBV4-1|TRBJ2-4
CASSRGTWKNIQYF
TGCGCCAGCAGTCGAGGGACTTGGAAAAACATTCAGTACTTC
>-|TRBD1|TRBV7-9|TRBJ1-3
CASETGAGNTIYF
TGTGCCAGTGAGACAGGGGCGGGAAACACCATATATTTT
>-|TRBD1|TRBV6-5|TRBJ1-2
CASSSIETGLGYTF
TGTGCCAGCAGTTCCATTGAGACAGGGTTAGGCTACACCTTC
>-|TRBD1|TRBV7-2|TRBJ1-5
CASSLDRGRDQPQHF
TGTGCCAGCAGCCTCGACAGGGGTCGAGATCAGCCCCAGCATTTT
>-|TRBD1|TRBV28|TRBJ2-1
CASQGQGLYNEQFF
TGTGCCAGCCAAGGACAGGGCCTCTACAATGAGCAGTTCTTC
>-|-|TRBV7-9|TRBJ1-2
CASATRNYGYTF
TGTGCCAGCGCGACACGAAACTATGGCTACACCTTC
>-|TRBD1|TRBV11-3|TRBJ2-7
CASSPRGSGQTSRNEQYF
TGTGCCAGCAGCCCCCGGGGATCGGGACAGACCTCTAGGAACGAGCAGTACTTC
>once|TRBD2|TRBV30|TRBJ2-5
CAWSVRGLSGGGLETQYF
TGTGCCTGGAGTGTAAGGGGGCTTAGCGGGGGAGGGCTAGAGACCCAGTACTTC
>once|TRBD1|TRBV7-9|TRBJ2-7
CASSSRAGGSYEQYF
TGTGCCAGCAGCTCTCGGGCAGGGGGTAGCTACGAGCAGTACTTC
>-|-|TRBV5-1|TRBJ1-2
CASSLAQGGYGYTF
TGCGCCAGCAGCTTGGCCCAGGGTGGCTATGGCTACACCTTC
>-|-|TRBV28|TRBJ1-5
CASSFSPNQPQHF
TGTGCCAGCAGTTTCAGTCCCAATCAGCCCCAGCATTTT
>-|TRBD1|TRBV5-1|TRBJ2-3
CASSLEAGGPTDTQYF
TGCGCCAGCAGCTTGGAGGCAGGGGGCCCCACAGATACGCAGTATTTT
>-|-|TRBV6-1|TRBJ1-1
CASSTGHENTEAFF
TGTGCCAGCAGCACGGGACACGAGAACACTGAAGCTTTCTTT
>-|-|TRBV5-8|TRBJ2-1
CASSFMGQSSSYNEQFF
TGTGCCAGCAGCTTTATGGGACAATCAAGCTCCTACAATGAGCAGTTCTTC
>-|-|TRBV28|TRBJ1-4
CASSLSGLTTNEKLFF
TGTGCCAGCAGTTTAAGTGGGCTTACAACTAATGAAAAACTGTTTTTT
>few|-|TRBV5-6|TRBJ2-2
CASSFGGPNTGELFF
TGTGCCAGCAGCTTCGGGGGTCCGAACACCGGGGAGCTGTTTTTT
>-|-|TRBV5-6|TRBJ1-5
CASSLGGVGQPQHF
TGTGCCAGCAGCTTGGGCGGGGTCGGGCAGCCCCAGCATTTT
>-|TRBD1|TRBV27|TRBJ1-1
CASSLLGTANTEAFF
TGTGCCAGCAGTTTACTCGGGACAGCGAACACTGAAGCTTTCTTT
>once|-|TRBV6-6|TRBJ1-2
CASSPGGPGGYTF
TGTGCCAGCAGTCCCGGGGGGCCTGGTGGCTACACCTTC
>few|TRBD2|TRBV10-3|TRBJ2-5
CAIRKAGGSQETQYF
TGTGCCATCAGGAAAGCGGGGGGTTCCCAAGAGACCCAGTACTTC
>-|-|TRBV7-9|TRBJ2-7
CASSSGTPGYEQYF
TGTGCCAGCAGCTCTGGGACTCCTGGCTACGAGCAGTACTTC
>-|TRBD1|TRBV11-3|TRBJ2-7
CASSLEGQQTSYEQYF
TGTGCCAGCAGCTTAGAGGGACAGCAAACGTCCTACGAGCAGTACTTC
>-|-|TRBV7-8|TRBJ2-1
CASSLDQSRGNEQFF
TGTGCCAGCAGCTTAGACCAGAGTCGGGGCAATGAGCAGTTCTTC
>-|-|TRBV7-9|TRBJ1-2
CASHTGATYGYTF
TGTGCCAGCCATACGGGAGCTACTTATGGCTACACCTTC
>-|-|TRBV7-9|TRBJ2-1
CASSSRGGADNEQFF
TGTGCCAGCAGCTCACGTGGGGGGGCTGACAATGAGCAGTTCTTC
>-|-|TRBV6-5|TRBJ2-1
CASSSSGAYNEQFF
TGTGCCAGCAGTTCCTCGGGCGCCTACAATGAGCAGTTCTTC
>-|-|TRBV7-9|TRBJ1-1
CASSGFAQGNTEAFF
TGTGCCAGCAGCGGGTTTGCACAGGGGAACACTGAAGCTTTCTTT
>-|-|TRBV29-1|TRBJ2-1
CSVEPALPQMGNEQFF
TGCAGCGTTGAACCAGCGCTCCCTCAAATGGGTAATGAGCAGTTCTTC
>-|-|TRBV5-1|TRBJ2-5
CASSLGGRQETQYF
TGCGCCAGCAGCTTGGGAGGGCGACAAGAGACCCAGTACTTC
>once|-|TRBV27|TRBJ1-2
CASSSTGFNYGYTF
TGTGCCAGCAGTTCCACAGGGTTCAACTATGGCTACACCTTC
>-|TRBD1|TRBV6-4|TRBJ1-2
CASSADRGSSGYTF
TGTGCCAGCAGTGCGGACAGGGGATCAAGTGGCTACACTTTC
>-|-|TRBV6-6|TRBJ2-6
CASRGQNSGANVLTF
TGTGCCAGCAGAGGACAGAATTCTGGGGCCAACGTCCTGACTTTC
>-|-|TRBV6-1|TRBJ1-5
CASSAQGRNQPQHF
TGTGCCAGCAGTGCGCAGGGGCGCAATCAGCCCCAGCATTTT
>few|-|TRBV10-3|TRBJ1-1
CAISDRNTEAFF
TGTGCCATCAGTGACCGGAACACTGAAGCTTTCTTT
>-|-|TRBV28|TRBJ2-7
CASSPVGWGAYEQYF
TGTGCCAGCAGTCCTGTCGGGTGGGGAGCCTACGAGCAGTACTTC
>-|-|TRBV6-6|TRBJ1-4
CASSYTAITTNEKLFF
TGTGCCAGCAGTTATACTGCGATCACAACTAATGAAAAACTGTTTTTT
>-|-|TRBV19|TRBJ1-5
CASSIVVTASNQPQHF
TGTGCCAGTAGTATAGTTGTGACAGCCAGCAATCAGCCCCAGCATTTT
>once|-|TRBV27|TRBJ1-1
CASSFGFFTTEAFF
TGTGCCAGCAGTTTCGGGTTCTTTACCACTGAAGCTTTCTTT